Each of the 19 T cell receptor beta chains below was sequenced from the same sample in a study of early stage breast cancer tumors. Method: immunoSEQ multiplex PCR; TCRdb's copy keeps in-frame clones and lacks some. The repertoire holds around 28,000 clones, with 80% as singletons. The sample taken for sequencing was blood. The receptors derive from a person between 55 and 69 years old with breast cancer.

CDR3 nucleotides: TGTGCCACCAGCAGAGATCTTCGGGAAGGGGGAGACCCCCGCTTATATGGCTACACCTTC. Protein product: CATSRDLREGGDPRLYGYTF. This chain connects TRBV15 to TRBJ1-2, with D possibly TRBD1 on 6 matching bases. Trimming removed 0 bases from V and 5 bases from J, with 28 bases in between. Germline V gene sequence: CDR1 LNHNV, CDR2 YYDKDF (reference sequence). The CDR3 spans 20 residues.

V and J are TRBV4-3 and TRBJ1-2, with unresolved D. Per germline, CDR1 LGHNA and CDR2 YSLEER. The CDR3 covers 12 residues. V was cut by 0 bases and J by 6 bases, with 5 bases left in between. The CDR3 loop reads CASSQDFNGYTF. The CDR3 DNA is TGCGCCAGCAGCCAAGATTTTAATGGCTACACCTTC.

The V gene is TRBV29-1, the J gene TRBJ1-1, with 9 bases identical to TRBD1. J lost 0 bases, V lost 3 bases, and 5 bases had no gene match. CDR3 length equals 15 residues. From germline, CDR1 is SQVTM and CDR2 ANQGSEA. The chain's CDR3 is CSVDDRGSMNTEAFF. CDR3 coding DNA: TGCAGCGTTGATGACAGGGGGAGCATGAACACTGAAGCTTTCTTT.

The chain joins TRBV19 to TRBJ2-7; 9 nucleotides agree with TRBD2. J gave up 7 bases and V 4 bases, and 11 bases lay outside the gene matches. Germline CDR1 LNHDA, CDR2 SQIVND (reference sequence). The CDR3 length is 15 residues. This chain's CDR3 is CASSSGLAPVSEQYF. CDR3 DNA sequence: TGTGCCAGTAGTAGCGGACTAGCGCCAGTTTCTGAGCAGTACTTC.

This clone was found once. This chain connects TRBV9 to TRBJ2-1; TRBD2 matches at 8 bases. CDR1 SGDLS and CDR2 YYNGEE come from the germline V gene. V was clipped by 4 bases and J by 8 bases; unmatched bases: 8. This CDR3 comprises 14 residues. For the CDR3, the DNA is TGTGCCAGCAGCCTTAGCGGGACTTCCCATGAGCAGTTCTTC. Its protein is CASSLSGTSHEQFF. Full variable domain (missing parts from reference TRBV9 and TRBJ2-1): DSGVTQTPKHLITATGQRVTLRCSPRSGDLSVYWYQQSLDQGLQFLIQYYNGEERAKGNILERFSAQQFPDLHSELNLSSLELGDSALYFCASSLSGTSHEQFFGPGTRLTVL.

This clone was picked up a small number of times. V gene TRBV11-2 combines with J gene TRBJ1-2, with D perhaps TRBD1 (6 bases). Trimming took off 0 bases at V and 8 bases at J, with 10 bases between the two ends. Germline V gene data show CDR1 as SGHAT and CDR2 as FQNNGV. The length of the CDR3 is 13 residues. In DNA, the CDR3 is TGTGCCAGCAGCTTAGATGGGGGCCTCGGCTACACCTTC. Residues: CASSLDGGLGYTF.

CDR3 nucleotides: TGCAGCGCCAAACCCCTAGCGGGAGCGAACACCGGGGAGCTGTTTTTT. This codes for CSAKPLAGANTGELFF. The gene calls are TRBV29-1 and TRBJ2-2; 10 bases agree with TRBD2. The germline gives CDR1 SQVTM, CDR2 ANQGSEA. V dropped 7 bases and J dropped 0; count of bases not matched to a gene: 8. The CDR3 consists of 16 residues.

The chain is built from TRBV27 and TRBJ1-5; a weak D match, TRBD1 (5 bases). In germline, CDR1 is MNHEY, CDR2 SMNVEV (reference sequence). The CDR3 is 15 amino acids. With 6 bases removed from V and 4 bases from J, the gap between germline ends came to 16 bases. In nucleotides, the CDR3 is TGTGCCAGCAGGGACATCGGGGGGTGGAATCAGCCCCAGCATTTT. As protein: CASRDIGGWNQPQHF.

There are a few counts of this clone. The chain couples TRBV18 to TRBJ1-1, with D maybe TRBD1 (6 bases). V was cut by 5 bases and J by 0 bases, with 10 bases left in between. The CDR3 contains 14 residues. Germline V CDR1 and CDR2: KGHSH, LQKENI. The CDR3 coding sequence is TGTGCCAGCTCAAACAGGGCAGTGAACACTGAAGCTTTCTTT. Its protein is CASSNRAVNTEAFF.

The CDR3 bases are TGTGCCACCGGAGGGGCTAGCGGGAGGGGTAATGAGCAGTTCTTC. This sequence encodes CATGGASGRGNEQFF. The chain carries TRBV15 and TRBJ2-1, with 12 bases aligning to TRBD2. The CDR3 covers 15 residues. The V gene end was trimmed by 8 bases and the J gene end by 7 bases; junction bases not matched to a gene: 9. CDR1 is LNHNV, CDR2 YYDKDF, per germline (reference sequence).

Turning to this clone: This CDR3 is also generated by other DNA sequences in the sample. The chain links TRBV6-4 to TRBJ2-1; 7 bases agree with TRBD1. J was trimmed by 2 bases and V by 3 bases; bases with no gene match: 4. This CDR3 is built from 15 residues. Germline V CDR1 and CDR2: MRHNA, SNTAGT. CDR3 nucleotide sequence: TGTGCCAGCAGTGAGACAGGGTCCACCTACAATGAGCAGTTCTTC. Protein: CASSETGSTYNEQFF.

V gene TRBV19 combines with J gene TRBJ1-2, with a possible D match to TRBD1 (6 bases). CDR3 size: 13 residues. Looked up from germline, CDR1 is LNHDA and CDR2 is SQIVND (reference sequence). Trimming took 9 bases from V and 4 from J, leaving 15 bases between them. CDR3: CASSGGHVYGYTF. In DNA, the CDR3 is TGTGCCAGCTCGGGGGGACACGTCTATGGCTACACCTTC.

The chain carries TRBV6-6 and TRBJ2-2; the match to TRBD1 covers 8 bases. There are 16 residues in the CDR3. Germline CDR1 reads MNHNY; CDR2 reads SVGAGI (reference sequence). V shed 4 bases and J 3 bases; nucleotides not matched to a gene: 7. The CDR3, as DNA: TGTGCCAGCAGTTCATCGGACAGGGTTGACACCGGGGAGCTGTTTTTT. Translating gives CASSSSDRVDTGELFF.

This rearrangement joins TRBV30 to TRBJ1-5; D is unresolved. The V gene lost 3 bases and the J gene lost 2 bases, with 11 bases spanning the gap. This CDR3 has 14 amino acids. Germline V gives CDR1 GTSNPN, CDR2 SVGIG (reference sequence). CDR3 region: CAWRLGFGNQPQHF. The CDR3 nucleotides are TGTGCCTGGAGATTGGGCTTTGGCAATCAGCCCCAGCATTTT.

The chain is built from TRBV13 and TRBJ1-2; D is perhaps TRBD1 (5 bases). V was shortened by 4 bases and J by 3 bases, with 12 bases between the two germline ends. This CDR3 is 14 amino acids long. CDR1 and CDR2 (germline): PRHDT, FYEKMQ (reference sequence). Written as DNA, the CDR3 is TGTGCCAGCAGCTCCCTGACAGTCGACTATGGCTACACCTTC. Amino acids: CASSSLTVDYGYTF.

The V call is TRBV27, the J call TRBJ2-5, with 7 bases that match TRBD2. Trimming cost V 4 bases and J 5 bases; bases outside gene matches: 10. This CDR3 has 15 amino acids. Looked up from germline, CDR1 is MNHEY and CDR2 is SMNVEV (reference sequence). The CDR3 region is CASSSGRVARETQYF. In DNA, the CDR3 is TGTGCCAGCAGTTCGGGGAGGGTTGCCAGGGAGACCCAGTACTTC.

In its sample, this clone was seen once. V usage is TRBV29-1 and J usage is TRBJ1-1; the D is unclear. This CDR3 contains 14 residues. The V end lost 4 bases, the J end lost 1 base, and 13 bases lay between the germline ends. Germline CDR1 reads SQVTM; CDR2 reads ANQGSEA. CDR3 in DNA: TGCAGCGTTGTTGGCGCAGCGGGGAACACTGAAGCTTTCTTT. Protein product: CSVVGAAGNTEAFF.

The rearrangement joins TRBV27 to TRBJ2-3, with TRBD2 matching 12 bases. The CDR3 spans 17 residues. The germline CDR1 and CDR2 sequences are MNHEY and SMNVEV (reference sequence). With V trimmed by 5 bases and J by 11 bases, 17 bases remained unmatched. CDR3 protein: CASSLISTSGSHPMQYF. CDR3 sequence (DNA): TGTGCCAGCAGTCTCATCTCGACTAGCGGGAGCCACCCTATGCAGTATTTT.

This chain uses TRBV14 with TRBJ2-7, with D uncertain. This CDR3 comprises 12 residues. The germline gives CDR1 SGHDN, CDR2 FVKESK. The ends were cut back, 2 bases at V and 7 bases at J, with 9 bases in the middle. In nucleotides, the CDR3 is TGTGCCAGCAGCCAATTACCCCAGGAGCAGTACTTC. Protein: CASSQLPQEQYF.